This T cell receptor (beta chain) appears in the sequencing data of a study of T cell clones after liver transplantation. At the level of the study: At least one year of complete immunosuppression withdrawal without enzymes over twice normal defined tolerance.

Points from the study as a whole: A larger donor-reactive than third-party decline suggested partial antigen-specific deletion. Small, mixed patient groups and varying post-transplant times limit these conclusions.

Sequenced by immunoSEQ multiplex PCR; TCRdb stores in-frame clones only, minus some. This sample yields approximately 65,000 clones, of which over 90% are seen a single time; 0.9% to 1% belongs to the top ten. Comment on this clone: Its antigen remains unknown.

The V gene end was trimmed by 10 bases and the J gene end by 2 bases; junction bases not matched to a gene: 4. The CDR3 consists of 13 residues. Germline V CDR1 and CDR2: MNHEY, SMNVEV (reference sequence). Sequenced material: CD4+ T cells from blood, taken nearly 26 months after liver transplant. The chain couples TRBV27 to TRBJ2-7, with TRBD2 matching over 11 bases. This sequence was found in a human patient who received a liver transplant. A share of the T cells may be of graft donor origin. CDR3 DNA: TGTGCCACCCGACTAGCGGGACCCTACGAGCAGTACTTC. It encodes CATRLAGPYEQYF.